The 19 T cell receptor beta chains reported below all come from one sample, sequenced in a study of CD4 T cells in relation to SARS-CoV-2 and coronaviruses. Sequenced by immunoSEQ multiplex PCR; TCRdb stores in-frame clones only, minus some. The repertoire includes more than 25,000 clones, over 65% of them detected once, and 20% sits in the top ten. The unexposed donors gave CD4+ T cells in about 2010-2019, prior to COVID-19. The cells were cultured for about ten days before CD4+ T cells were isolated. Antigens of these TCRs are unknown. The sequenced sample consisted of CD4+ T cells from PBMCs, cultured in vitro. The receptors derive from a human donor in good health.

V is TRBV9 and J is TRBJ2-1, with 7 bases lining up with TRBD2. This CDR3 comprises 17 residues. CDR1 and CDR2 (germline): SGDLS, YYNGEE. With V trimmed by 5 bases and J by 0 bases, 11 bases remained unmatched. CDR3 sequence: CASRGREPRNSYNEQFF. In DNA, the CDR3 is TGTGCCAGCAGGGGGAGGGAGCCCCGCAACTCCTACAATGAGCAGTTCTTC.

The table lists this clone with a few counts. The rearrangement links TRBV6-2 or TRBV6-3 to TRBJ1-4; D remains unclear. Per germline, CDR1 MNHEY and CDR2 SVGEGT. V gave up 5 bases and J gave up 0 bases, with 13 bases separating them. This CDR3 comprises 16 residues. For the CDR3, the DNA is TGTGCCAGCAGTACTTCAATCAATCCAACTAATGAAAAACTGTTTTTT. Translated: CASSTSINPTNEKLFF.

V usage is TRBV7-7 and J usage is TRBJ2-1; D is ambiguous. The ends were cut back, 0 bases at V and 6 bases at J, with 6 bases in the middle. Germline lookup yields CDR1 SSHAT and CDR2 FNYEAQ (reference sequence). This CDR3 has 13 residues. CDR3 amino acids: CASSLAGSNEQFF. In DNA form, the CDR3 reads TGTGCCAGCAGCTTAGCCGGCTCCAATGAGCAGTTCTTC.

The V and J genes are TRBV29-1 and TRBJ1-3, with D maybe TRBD1 (5 bases). Between the trimmed V and J ends, which lost 3 bases and 0 bases, there was a span of 12 bases. Germline V gene data show CDR1 as SQVTM and CDR2 as ANQGSEA. The CDR3 length is 15 residues. CDR3 sequence: CSVDQGPGSGNTIYF. Here the CDR3 DNA reads TGCAGCGTTGACCAGGGACCGGGCTCTGGAAACACCATATATTTT.

The chain uses TRBV29-1 and TRBJ2-5, with a possible D match to TRBD2 (6 bases). The germline V gene has CDR1 SQVTM and CDR2 ANQGSEA. Trimming took off 0 bases at V and 0 bases at J, with 11 bases between the two ends. This CDR3 region has 15 residues. The DNA of the CDR3 is TGCAGCGTTGAAGACGGAGGGAGATACCAAGAGACCCAGTACTTC. Translated: CSVEDGGRYQETQYF.

This clone occurred a few times. The rearrangement joins TRBV11-2 to TRBJ2-2; no clear D. The CDR3 spans 15 residues. V lost 0 bases and J lost 4, with 9 bases in between. Germline CDR1 is SGHAT and CDR2 is FQNNGV. CDR3 sequence reads: CASSLDHIVTGELFF. The CDR3 nucleotides read TGTGCCAGCAGCTTAGACCATATAGTCACCGGGGAGCTGTTTTTT. The variable domain in full, completed from reference TRBV11-2 and TRBJ2-2, reads EAGVAQSPRYKIIEKRQSVAFWCNPISGHATLYWYQQILGQGPKLLIQFQNNGVVDDSQLPKDRFSAERLKGVDSTLKIQPAKLEDSAVYLCASSLDHIVTGELFFGEGSRLTVL.

The gene calls are TRBV10-1 and TRBJ2-1; 14 bases are a match to TRBD2. V dropped 1 base and J dropped 4; count of bases not matched to a gene: 3. This CDR3 has 17 residues. Germline V gives CDR1 WNHNN, CDR2 SYGVQD (reference sequence). The chain's CDR3 is CASSEYRTSGGYNEQFF. The CDR3 DNA follows: TGCGCCAGCAGTGAGTACCGGACTAGCGGGGGGTACAATGAGCAGTTCTTC.

The rearrangement uses TRBV4-3 and TRBJ1-4; the D is unclear. The CDR3 is 14 residues long. V lost 2 bases and J 4 bases, leaving 8 bases between the germline ends. The germline CDR1 and CDR2 sequences are LGHNA and YSLEER. DNA for the CDR3: TGCGCCAGCAGCCAAATGGTTGGTAATGAAAAACTGTTTTTT. Translated: CASSQMVGNEKLFF.

CDR3 region: CASSLIAREQYF. In DNA, the CDR3 is TGTGCCAGCAGCCTCATAGCGAGGGAGCAGTACTTC. This sequence joins TRBV11-2 and TRBJ2-7; D may be TRBD2 (5 bases). CDR1 and CDR2 (germline): SGHAT, FQNNGV. This CDR3 spans 12 amino acids. V was trimmed by 5 bases and J by 7 bases, leaving 12 bases between them.

The chain employs TRBV19 and TRBJ1-5, with 10 bases that match TRBD1. Per germline, CDR1 LNHDA and CDR2 SQIVND (reference sequence). After removal of 5 bases from V and 0 bases from J, the junction contained 13 bases not matched to a gene. The CDR3 is 19 amino acids. CDR3 protein: CASSGGTGTGAYSNQPQHF. The CDR3 DNA reads as TGTGCCAGTAGTGGGGGCACCGGGACAGGGGCCTATAGCAATCAGCCCCAGCATTTT. The full variable domain, completed using reference TRBV19 and TRBJ1-5, is DGGITQSPKYLFRKEGQNVTLSCEQNLNHDAMYWYRQDPGQGLRLIYYSQIVNDFQKGDIAEGYSVSREKKESFPLTVTSAQKNPTAFYLCASSGGTGTGAYSNQPQHFGDGTRLSIL.

The rearrangement uses TRBV25-1 and TRBJ2-1; 7 nucleotides agree with TRBD2. Trimming took 1 base from V and 5 from J; bases not matched to a gene: 8. The germline V gene encodes CDR1 MGHDK and CDR2 SYGVNS. CDR3 length: 16 residues. This CDR3 is CASSEWAGREHNEQFF. Written as DNA, the CDR3 is TGTGCCAGCAGTGAATGGGCCGGGCGGGAGCACAATGAGCAGTTCTTC.

The chain carries TRBV7-2 and TRBJ1-2; weak D call: TRBD1 (5 bases). This CDR3 region has 13 residues. V shed 5 bases and J shed 8 bases, with 15 bases lying between them. Germline-derived CDR1 and CDR2 are SGHTA and FQGNSA. The CDR3 sequence is CASSPRAGDGYTF. The CDR3 region has the DNA TGTGCCAGCAGCCCCCGGGCGGGGGACGGCTACACCTTC.

The chain uses TRBV7-3 and TRBJ1-1; D remains unclear. Per germline, CDR1 SGHTA and CDR2 FQGTGA. CDR3 length: 13 amino acids. V lost 2 bases and J lost 2, with 6 bases in between. The DNA for the CDR3 is TGTGCCAGCAGCTTAGAGTCTAACACTGAAGCTTTCTTT. Its translation: CASSLESNTEAFF.

The chain has TRBV7-2 and TRBJ1-1, with D possibly TRBD1 on 5 matching bases. Germline V CDR1 and CDR2: SGHTA, FQGNSA. V was cut by 6 bases and J by 4 bases, with 12 bases left in between. This CDR3 comprises 13 residues. The CDR3 DNA reads TGTGCCAGCAGAGGCGGGGGAGGCACTGAAGCTTTCTTT. Translating gives CASRGGGGTEAFF.

This clone has a handful of counts. The genes are TRBV6-6 and TRBJ2-7, with D perhaps being TRBD1 or TRBD2 (5 bases each). The CDR3 totals 13 residues. Germline-derived CDR1 and CDR2 are MNHNY and SVGAGI (reference sequence). Trimming left V 2 bases short and J 1 base short, with 6 bases between. In nucleotides, the CDR3 is TGTGCCAGCAGTTACGGGGGTTCCTACGAGCAGTACTTC. It specifies CASSYGGSYEQYF.

V usage is TRBV19 and J usage is TRBJ2-3, with D possibly being TRBD2 (6 bases). V was clipped by 6 bases and J by 5 bases, with 18 bases between them. CDR1 is LNHDA, CDR2 SQIVND, per germline (reference sequence). The CDR3 contains 15 residues. Here the CDR3 DNA reads TGTGCCAGTAGAGGAGGACGGGACTCCAAAGATACGCAGTATTTT. This encodes CASRGGRDSKDTQYF. Full variable domain (missing parts from reference TRBV19 and TRBJ2-3): DGGITQSPKYLFRKEGQNVTLSCEQNLNHDAMYWYRQDPGQGLRLIYYSQIVNDFQKGDIAEGYSVSREKKESFPLTVTSAQKNPTAFYLCASRGGRDSKDTQYFGPGTRLTVL.

A single count supports this clone. The chain employs TRBV11-2 and TRBJ2-7, with TRBD1 matching 7 bases. Trimming at V came to 0 bases and at J to 4 bases, leaving 3 bases not matched to a gene. The germline CDR1 and CDR2 sequences are SGHAT and FQNNGV. The CDR3 has 14 amino acids. Here the CDR3 reads CASSLDDRVYEQYF. CDR3 nucleotide sequence: TGTGCCAGCAGCTTAGATGACAGGGTATACGAGCAGTACTTC.

V is TRBV25-1 and J is TRBJ1-2; no clear D gene. The CDR3 loop spans 13 amino acids. V was trimmed by 3 bases and J by 8 bases, leaving 13 bases between them. CDR1 and CDR2 (germline): MGHDK, SYGVNS. The CDR3 DNA follows: TGTGCCAGCAGTGACCCAGTCATCGAGGGCTACACCTTC. Protein product: CASSDPVIEGYTF.

The gene calls are TRBV7-3 and TRBJ1-1, with D uncertain. Germline V gene sequence: CDR1 SGHTA, CDR2 FQGTGA. CDR3 size: 13 residues. V lost 2 bases and J 1 base, leaving 5 bases between the germline ends. The CDR3 reads CASSLSWNTEAFF. The CDR3 coding sequence is TGTGCCAGCAGCTTATCTTGGAACACTGAAGCTTTCTTT.